This T cell receptor (beta chain) was retrieved from a study of T cells in Graves' hyperthyroidism and ophthalmopathy. Study-level results: Blood also held most thyroid clonotypes expanded beyond 0.001.

This clonotype was seen a few times. The antigen is unknown. Clinical symptoms, serum thyroxine and TRAb, thyroid ultrasound and orbital computed tomography were used for the diagnoses. In germline, CDR1 is KGHDR, CDR2 SFDVKD. The CDR3 totals 14 residues. V was pared by 9 bases and J by 7 bases, with 17 bases between. From RNA transcripts, TCR beta CDR3 regions were amplified. HTBI primers drove first-round RT-PCR of the TCR CDR3. TCRdb re-analysed the multiplex PCR reads in MiXCR, keeping a single row per CDR3 protein. The repertoire holds 490,000 or so distinct CDR3 sequences, with over 45% as singletons.

This chain connects TRBV24-1 to TRBJ1-4; D is undetermined. The TCR originated in an adult woman with Graves' disease, either hyperthyroidism or ophthalmopathy (not recorded which). Sequenced input: peripheral blood or thyroid tissue (not recorded which). Here the CDR3 reads CATADSSDGEKLFF. The DNA of the CDR3 is TGTGCCACCGCGGACTCCTCAGATGGTGAAAAACTGTTTTTT.